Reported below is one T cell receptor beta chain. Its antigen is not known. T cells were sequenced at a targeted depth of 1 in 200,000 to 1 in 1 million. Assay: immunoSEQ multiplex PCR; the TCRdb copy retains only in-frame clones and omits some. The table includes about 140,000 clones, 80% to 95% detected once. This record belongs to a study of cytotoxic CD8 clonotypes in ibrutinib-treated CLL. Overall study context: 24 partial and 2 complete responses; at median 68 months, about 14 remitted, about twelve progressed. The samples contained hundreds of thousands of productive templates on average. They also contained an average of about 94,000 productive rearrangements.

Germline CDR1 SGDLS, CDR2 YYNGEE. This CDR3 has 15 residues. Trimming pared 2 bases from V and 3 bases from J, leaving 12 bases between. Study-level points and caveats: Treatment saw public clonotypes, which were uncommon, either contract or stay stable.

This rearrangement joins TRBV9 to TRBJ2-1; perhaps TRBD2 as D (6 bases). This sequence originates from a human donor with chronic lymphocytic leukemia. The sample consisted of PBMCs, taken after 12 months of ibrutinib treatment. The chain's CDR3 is CASSVDGSRYNEQFF. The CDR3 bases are TGTGCCAGCAGCGTGGACGGGAGTCGCTACAATGAGCAGTTCTTC.